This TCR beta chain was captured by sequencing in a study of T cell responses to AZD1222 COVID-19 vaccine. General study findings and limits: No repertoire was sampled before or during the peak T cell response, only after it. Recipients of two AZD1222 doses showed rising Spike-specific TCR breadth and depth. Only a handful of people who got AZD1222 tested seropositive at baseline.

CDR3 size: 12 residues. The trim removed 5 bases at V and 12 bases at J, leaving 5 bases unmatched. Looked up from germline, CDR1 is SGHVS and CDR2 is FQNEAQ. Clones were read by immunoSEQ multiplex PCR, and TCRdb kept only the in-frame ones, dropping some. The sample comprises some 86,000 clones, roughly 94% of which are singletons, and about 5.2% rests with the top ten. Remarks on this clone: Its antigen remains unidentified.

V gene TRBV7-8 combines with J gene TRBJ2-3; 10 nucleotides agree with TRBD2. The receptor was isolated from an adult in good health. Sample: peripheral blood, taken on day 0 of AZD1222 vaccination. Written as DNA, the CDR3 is TGTGCCAGCAGCCCGGGACTAGCGAACCAGTATTTT. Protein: CASSPGLANQYF.